The clone carrying this T cell receptor (beta chain) was recorded once. Its cognate antigen is unknown. PCR primers comprised 60 Vbeta and 13 Jbeta primers. Generated by immunoSEQ multiplex PCR, the TCRdb table keeps only in-frame clones and is missing some. The sample consists of about 130,000 clones, 80% to 85% of them appearing once. The CDR3 runs to 15 residues. Germline V gives CDR1 SGHVS, CDR2 FNYEAQ. The V segment lost 1 base and the J segment 5 bases; nucleotides outside the gene matches: 2. This sample was taken from a study of cytomegalovirus exposure and HLA in healthy donors. Study-wide findings and caveats: Productive rates of about 87% or about 30% were seen for most TCR beta V segments in an earlier analysis. Confirmation in vitro established that a few CMV-associated chains were specific for CMV antigens.

J is TRBJ2-2 and V is TRBV7-6, with 9 nucleotides matching TRBD2. Sequencing used PBMCs. This sequence originates from a boy aged 10-17 years in good health and CMV-seronegative. The CDR3: CASSLGLAVTGELFF. The CDR3 DNA reads as TGTGCCAGCAGCTTAGGACTAGCGGTAACCGGGGAGCTGTTTTTT.